This T cell receptor beta chain is drawn from a study of naive and memory T cell subsets. Findings and limits, study-wide: Over 90% of naive TCR sequences appeared only once after error correction, unlike memory subsets.

The CDR3 loop spans 12 amino acids. V lost 6 bases and J lost 5, with 11 bases in between. Cells stained for CD3, CD4, CD8, CD45RA and CD27 were sorted into four subsets. The table lists this clonotype with a few counts. Its specificity is unknown. Both TRBC1 and TRBC2 were covered by a beta constant-region primer of two equimolar oligonucleotides. Nested alpha and beta constant-region primers with the SP2 primer drove four PCR rounds on ligated cDNA. Via MiXCR, TCRdb re-called the UMI-ligation and nested PCR reads, giving one row per CDR3 protein. The data contain some 8,000 distinct CDR3 sequences, around 28% of them singletons.

The chain has TRBV12-3 or TRBV12-4 and TRBJ2-7; D unresolved. The sequence derives from a human donor in good health. Sequenced: CD8+ TEMRA cells from blood. This sample's subset: effector memory re-expressing CD45RA, CD45RA+ CD27-. CDR3 sequence reads: CASSPSGNEQYF. CDR3 nucleotides: TGTGCCAGCAGCCCCTCAGGTAACGAGCAGTACTTC.